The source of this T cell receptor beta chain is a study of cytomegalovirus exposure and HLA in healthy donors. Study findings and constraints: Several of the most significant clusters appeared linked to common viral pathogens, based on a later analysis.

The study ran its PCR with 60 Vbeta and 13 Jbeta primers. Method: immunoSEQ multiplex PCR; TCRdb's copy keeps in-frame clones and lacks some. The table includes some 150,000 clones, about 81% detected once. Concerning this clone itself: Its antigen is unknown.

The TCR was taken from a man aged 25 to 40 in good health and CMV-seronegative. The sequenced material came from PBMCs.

CDR3 loop: CASSLGGGVDEQYF. The CDR3 DNA sequence: TGTGCCAGCAGCTTAGGAGGGGGTGTGGACGAGCAGTACTTC. This chain joins TRBV7-9 and TRBJ2-7, with D perhaps matching TRBD1 (6 bases). The length of the CDR3 is 14 residues. The V end lost 1 base, the J end lost 5 bases, and 12 bases lay between the germline ends. Germline CDR1 reads SEHNR; CDR2 reads FQNEAQ (reference sequence). Complete variable domain (other parts from reference TRBV7-9 and TRBJ2-7): DTGVSQNPRHKITKRGQNVTFRCDPISEHNRLYWYRQTLGQGPEFLTYFQNEAQLEKSRLLSDRFSAERPKGSFSTLEIQRTEQGDSAMYLCASSLGGGVDEQYFGPGTRLTVT.